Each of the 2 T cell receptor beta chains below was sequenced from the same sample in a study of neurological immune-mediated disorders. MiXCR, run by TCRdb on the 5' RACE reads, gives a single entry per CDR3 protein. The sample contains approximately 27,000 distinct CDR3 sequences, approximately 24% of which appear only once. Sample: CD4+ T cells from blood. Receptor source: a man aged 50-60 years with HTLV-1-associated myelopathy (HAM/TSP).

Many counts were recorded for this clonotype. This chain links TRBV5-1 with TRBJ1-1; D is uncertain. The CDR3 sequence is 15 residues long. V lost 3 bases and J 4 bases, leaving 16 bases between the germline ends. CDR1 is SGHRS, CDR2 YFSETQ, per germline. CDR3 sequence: CASSSSTPGVTEAFF. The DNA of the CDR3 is TGCGCCAGCAGCTCGAGTACTCCGGGAGTCACTGAAGCTTTCTTT.

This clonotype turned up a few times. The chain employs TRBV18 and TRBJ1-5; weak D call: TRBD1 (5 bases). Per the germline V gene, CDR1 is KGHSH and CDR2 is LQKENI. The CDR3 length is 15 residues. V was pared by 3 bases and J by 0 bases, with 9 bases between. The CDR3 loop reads CASSPGRISNQPQHF. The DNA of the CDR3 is TGTGCCAGCTCACCGGGACGGATTAGCAATCAGCCCCAGCATTTT.